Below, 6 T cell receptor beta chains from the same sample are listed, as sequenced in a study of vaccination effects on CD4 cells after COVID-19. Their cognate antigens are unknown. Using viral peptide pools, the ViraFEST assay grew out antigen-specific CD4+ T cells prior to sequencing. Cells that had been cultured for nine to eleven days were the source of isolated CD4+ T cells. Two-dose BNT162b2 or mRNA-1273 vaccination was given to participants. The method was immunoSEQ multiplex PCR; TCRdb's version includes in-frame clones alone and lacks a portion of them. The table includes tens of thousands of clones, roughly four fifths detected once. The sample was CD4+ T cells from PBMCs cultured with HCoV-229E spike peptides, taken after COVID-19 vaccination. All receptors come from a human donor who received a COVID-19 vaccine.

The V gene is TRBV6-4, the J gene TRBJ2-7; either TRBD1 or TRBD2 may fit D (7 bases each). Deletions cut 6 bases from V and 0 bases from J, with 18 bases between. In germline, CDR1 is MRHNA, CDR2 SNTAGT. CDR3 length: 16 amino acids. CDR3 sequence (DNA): TGTGCCAGCAGGACGGGGTCAGGGGGGGACTCCTACGAGCAGTACGTC. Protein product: CASRTGSGGDSYEQYV.

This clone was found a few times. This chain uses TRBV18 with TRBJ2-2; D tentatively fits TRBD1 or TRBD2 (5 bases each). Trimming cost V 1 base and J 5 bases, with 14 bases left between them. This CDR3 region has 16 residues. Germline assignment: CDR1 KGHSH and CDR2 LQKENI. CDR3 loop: CASSPRSQGPTGELFF. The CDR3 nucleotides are TGTGCCAGCTCACCACGGTCTCAGGGACCGACCGGGGAGCTGTTTTTT.

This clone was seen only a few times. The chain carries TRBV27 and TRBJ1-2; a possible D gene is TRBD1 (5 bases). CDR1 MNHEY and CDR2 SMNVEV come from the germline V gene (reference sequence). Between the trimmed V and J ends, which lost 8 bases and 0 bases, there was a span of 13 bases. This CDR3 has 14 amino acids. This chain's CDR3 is CASGGLTTNYGYTF. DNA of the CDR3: TGTGCCAGCGGGGGATTGACAACTAACTATGGCTACACCTTC.

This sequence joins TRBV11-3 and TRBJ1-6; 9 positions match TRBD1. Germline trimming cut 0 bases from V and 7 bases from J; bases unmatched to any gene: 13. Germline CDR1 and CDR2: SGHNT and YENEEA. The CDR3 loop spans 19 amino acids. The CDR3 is CASSLERDRDARRNSPLHF. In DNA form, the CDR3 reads TGTGCCAGCAGCTTAGAAAGGGACAGGGATGCGAGGCGGAATTCACCCCTCCACTTT.

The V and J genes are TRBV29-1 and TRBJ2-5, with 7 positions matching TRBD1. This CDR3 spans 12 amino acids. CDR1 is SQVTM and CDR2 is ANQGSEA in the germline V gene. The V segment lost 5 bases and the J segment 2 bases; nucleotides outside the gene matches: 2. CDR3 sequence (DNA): TGCAGCGTTTACAGGGGTCAAGAGACCCAGTACTTC. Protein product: CSVYRGQETQYF.

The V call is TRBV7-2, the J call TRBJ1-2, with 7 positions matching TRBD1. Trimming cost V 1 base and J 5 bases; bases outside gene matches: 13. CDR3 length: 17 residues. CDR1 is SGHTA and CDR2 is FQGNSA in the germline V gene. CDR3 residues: CASSLVWQNRGNYGYTF. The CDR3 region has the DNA TGTGCCAGCAGCTTAGTCTGGCAGAACAGGGGAAATTATGGCTACACCTTC.